This T cell receptor (beta chain) emerged from a study of blood T cell repertoires in COVID-19. Measured with immunoSEQ multiplex PCR; TCRdb has only the in-frame clones, and not every one. The top ten clones hold about 6.3% of a sample with under 200,000 clones, roughly 90% of them seen once. With 1 base removed from V and 1 base from J, the gap between germline ends came to 13 bases. The V gene's germline CDR1 is LGHDT and CDR2 YNNKEL (reference sequence). CDR3 length: 16 residues. This rearrangement joins TRBV3-1 (or the pseudogene TRBV3-2) to TRBJ2-5, with D possibly matching TRBD2 (5 bases). Sequenced: PBMCs or T cells enriched from blood (not recorded which). The TCR originated in a woman in her fifties or sixties who had recovered from COVID-19. In DNA form, the CDR3 reads TGTGCCAGCAGCCAAGCGTCGGCCAGCGGCCAAGAGACCCAGTACTTC. This codes for CASSQASASGQETQYF.